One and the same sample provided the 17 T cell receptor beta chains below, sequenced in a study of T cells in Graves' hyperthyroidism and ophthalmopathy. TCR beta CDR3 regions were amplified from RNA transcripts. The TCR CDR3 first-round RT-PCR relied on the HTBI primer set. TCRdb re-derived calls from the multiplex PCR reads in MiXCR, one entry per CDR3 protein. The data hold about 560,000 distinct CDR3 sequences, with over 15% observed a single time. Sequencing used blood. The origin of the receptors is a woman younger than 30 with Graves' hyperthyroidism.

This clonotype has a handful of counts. CDR3 in DNA: TGTGCCAGCAGTCCCCACGGGGGGTCAGGCAATCAGCCCCAGCATTTT. It encodes CASSPHGGSGNQPQHF. This sequence joins TRBV6-2 or TRBV6-3 and TRBJ1-5; possibly TRBD1 for D (5 bases). The CDR3 sequence is 16 residues long. V lost 5 bases and J lost 2, with 16 bases in between. Germline V gives CDR1 MNHEY, CDR2 SVGEGT.

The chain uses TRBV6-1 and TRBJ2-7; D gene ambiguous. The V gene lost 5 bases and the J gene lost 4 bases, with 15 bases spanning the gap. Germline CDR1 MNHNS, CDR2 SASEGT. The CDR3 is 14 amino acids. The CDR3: CASSYNIRVYEQYF. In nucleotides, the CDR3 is TGTGCCAGCAGTTATAATATCCGAGTTTACGAGCAGTACTTC.

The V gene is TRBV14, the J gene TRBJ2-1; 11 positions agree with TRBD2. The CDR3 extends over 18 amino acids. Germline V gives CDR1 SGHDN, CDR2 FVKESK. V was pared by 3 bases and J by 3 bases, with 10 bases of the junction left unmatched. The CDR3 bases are TGTGCCAGCAGCCACCGCCCTAGCGGGAGGCGTATCTACAATGAGCAGTTCTTC. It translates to CASSHRPSGRRIYNEQFF.

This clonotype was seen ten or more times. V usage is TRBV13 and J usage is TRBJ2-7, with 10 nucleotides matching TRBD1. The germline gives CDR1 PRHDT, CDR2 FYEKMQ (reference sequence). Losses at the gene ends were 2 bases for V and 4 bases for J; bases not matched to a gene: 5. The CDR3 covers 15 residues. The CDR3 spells CASSLQDRGPYEQYF. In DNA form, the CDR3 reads TGTGCCAGCAGCTTACAAGACAGGGGGCCGTACGAGCAGTACTTC.

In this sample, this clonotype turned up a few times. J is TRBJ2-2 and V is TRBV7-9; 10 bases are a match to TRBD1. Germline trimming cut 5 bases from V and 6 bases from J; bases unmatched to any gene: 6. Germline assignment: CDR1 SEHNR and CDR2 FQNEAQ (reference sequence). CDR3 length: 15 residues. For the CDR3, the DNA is TGTGCCAGCAGCACTCCGGGACAGGGGCCCGGGGAGCTGTTTTTT. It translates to CASSTPGQGPGELFF.

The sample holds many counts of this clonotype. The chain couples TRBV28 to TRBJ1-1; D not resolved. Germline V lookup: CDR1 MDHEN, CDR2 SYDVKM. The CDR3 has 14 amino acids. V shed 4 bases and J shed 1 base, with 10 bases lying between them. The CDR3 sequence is CASSSGYGNTEAFF. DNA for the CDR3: TGTGCCAGCAGTTCCGGTTACGGGAACACTGAAGCTTTCTTT.

The CDR3: CASSLLSRPKNGTEAFF. CDR3 bases: TGTGCCAGCAGCTTACTCTCCCGCCCGAAGAATGGAACTGAAGCTTTCTTT. The J gene is TRBJ1-1, the V gene TRBV7-2; no clear D. V was clipped by 2 bases and J by 5 bases, with 21 bases between them. CDR1 and CDR2 (germline): SGHTA, FQGNSA. This CDR3 is 17 amino acids long. Drawing the rest from reference TRBV7-2 and TRBJ1-1, the complete variable domain is GAGVSQSPSNKVTEKGKDVELRCDPISGHTALYWYRQSLGQGLEFLIYFQGNSAPDKSGLPSDRFSAERTGGSVSTLTIQRTQQEDSAVYLCASSLLSRPKNGTEAFFGQGTRLTVV.

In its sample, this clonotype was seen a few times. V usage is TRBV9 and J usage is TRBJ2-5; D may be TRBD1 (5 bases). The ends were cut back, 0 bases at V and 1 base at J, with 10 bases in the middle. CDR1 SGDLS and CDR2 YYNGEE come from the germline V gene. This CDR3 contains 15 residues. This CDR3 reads CASSVDSDSQETQYF. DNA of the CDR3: TGTGCCAGCAGCGTAGACTCAGACAGCCAAGAGACCCAGTACTTC.

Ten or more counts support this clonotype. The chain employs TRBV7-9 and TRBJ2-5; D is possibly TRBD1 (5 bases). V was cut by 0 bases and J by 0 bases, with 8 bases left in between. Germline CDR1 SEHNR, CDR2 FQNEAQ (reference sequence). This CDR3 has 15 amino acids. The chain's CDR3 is CASSLAYRYQETQYF. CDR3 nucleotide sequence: TGTGCCAGCAGCTTAGCGTACAGGTACCAAGAGACCCAGTACTTC.

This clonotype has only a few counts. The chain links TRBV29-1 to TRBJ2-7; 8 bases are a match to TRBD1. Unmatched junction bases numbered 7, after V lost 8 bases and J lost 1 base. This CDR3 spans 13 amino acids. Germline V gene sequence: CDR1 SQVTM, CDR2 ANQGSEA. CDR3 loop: CSIKRTGSYEQYF. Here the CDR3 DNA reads TGCAGCATCAAGCGGACAGGGTCCTACGAGCAGTACTTC.

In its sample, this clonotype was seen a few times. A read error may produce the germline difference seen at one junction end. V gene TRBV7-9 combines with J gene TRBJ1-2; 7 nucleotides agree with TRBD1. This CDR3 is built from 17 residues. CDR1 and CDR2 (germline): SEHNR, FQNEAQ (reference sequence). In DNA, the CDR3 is TGTGCCAGCAGCTTACTACCACTTCGGCAGGGGGGGTATGGCCACACCTTC. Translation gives CASSLLPLRQGGYGHTF.

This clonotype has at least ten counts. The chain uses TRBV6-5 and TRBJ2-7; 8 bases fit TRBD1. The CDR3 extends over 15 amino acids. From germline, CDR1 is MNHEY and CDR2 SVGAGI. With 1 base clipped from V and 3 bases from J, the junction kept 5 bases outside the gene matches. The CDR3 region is CASSYLGQDHYEQYF. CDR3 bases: TGTGCCAGCAGTTACTTGGGACAGGACCACTACGAGCAGTACTTC.

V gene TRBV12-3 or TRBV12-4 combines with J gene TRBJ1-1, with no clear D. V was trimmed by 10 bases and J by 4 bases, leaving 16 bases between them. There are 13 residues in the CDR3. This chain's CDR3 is CAISGEGSTEAFF. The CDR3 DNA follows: TGTGCCATTTCCGGCGAGGGTAGCACTGAAGCTTTCTTT.

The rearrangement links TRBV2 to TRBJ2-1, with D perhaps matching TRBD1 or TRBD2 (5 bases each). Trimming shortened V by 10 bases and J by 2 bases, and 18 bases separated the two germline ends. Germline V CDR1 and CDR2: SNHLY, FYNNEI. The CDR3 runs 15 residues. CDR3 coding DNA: TGTGCCACCCAGCGAACCGGGGACCCCTACAATGAGCAGTTCTTC. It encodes CATQRTGDPYNEQFF. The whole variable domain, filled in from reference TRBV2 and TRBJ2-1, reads EPEVTQTPSHQVTQMGQEVILRCVPISNHLYFYWYRQILGQKVEFLVSFYNNEISEKSEIFDDQFSVERPDGSNFTLKIRSTKLEDSAMYFCATQRTGDPYNEQFFGPGTRLTVL.

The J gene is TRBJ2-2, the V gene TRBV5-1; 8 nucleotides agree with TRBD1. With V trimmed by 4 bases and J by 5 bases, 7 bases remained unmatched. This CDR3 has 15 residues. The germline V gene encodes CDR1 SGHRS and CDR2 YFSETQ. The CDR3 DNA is TGCGCCAGCAGCCCACGGACAGGGCGGACCGGGGAGCTGTTTTTT. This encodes CASSPRTGRTGELFF.

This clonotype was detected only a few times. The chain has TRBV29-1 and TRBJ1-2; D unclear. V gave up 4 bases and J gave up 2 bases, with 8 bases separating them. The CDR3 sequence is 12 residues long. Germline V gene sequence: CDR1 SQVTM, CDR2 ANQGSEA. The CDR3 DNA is TGCAGCGTTGGGTCTGTGAACTATGGCTACACCTTC. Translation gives CSVGSVNYGYTF.

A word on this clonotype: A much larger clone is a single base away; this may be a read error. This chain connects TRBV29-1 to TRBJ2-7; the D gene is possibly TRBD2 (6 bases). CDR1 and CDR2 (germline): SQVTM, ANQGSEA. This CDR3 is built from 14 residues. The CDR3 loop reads CGVEEMAGSYEQYF. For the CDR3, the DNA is TGCGGCGTTGAAGAGATGGCGGGGAGTTACGAGCAGTACTTC.